What follows are 9 T cell receptor beta chains derived from one specimen sequenced in a study of OX40 agonist ivuxolimab in advanced cancers. Libraries were made using the immunoSEQ multiplex PCR assay. Drawn from immuneACCESS, this table holds only the in-frame rearrangements with V and J called that TCRdb kept. Clones are partly lost; checked studies trace under half to an unresolved V gene and leave the rest unexplained. Present in this sample are over 70,000 clones, about 73% of which were seen just once. The top ten clonotypes cover approximately 5.3% of the sample. The sample here was CD4+ or CD8+ T cells sorted from blood, taken in a trial of the OX40 agonist ivuxolimab. These receptors came from an adult with an advanced solid tumor such as melanoma, head and neck, liver or kidney cancer.

The V gene is TRBV28, the J gene TRBJ1-6; 8 nucleotides match TRBD1. V was clipped by 7 bases and J by 7 bases; unmatched bases: 9. This CDR3 region has 15 residues. Germline lookup yields CDR1 MDHEN and CDR2 SYDVKM. CDR3 bases: TGTGCCAGCACCTATCAGGACAGGGTGAATTCACCCCTCCACTTT. Its protein product is CASTYQDRVNSPLHF. The entire variable domain, with the rest obtained from reference TRBV28 and TRBJ1-6, is as follows: DVKVTQSSRYLVKRTGEKVFLECVQDMDHENMFWYRQDPGLGLRLIYFSYDVKMKEKGDIPEGYSVSREKKERFSLILESASTNQTSMYLCASTYQDRVNSPLHFGNGTRLTVT.

The V gene is TRBV25-1, the J gene TRBJ2-1; D possibly matches TRBD1 or TRBD2 (5 bases each). Looked up from germline, CDR1 is MGHDK and CDR2 is SYGVNS. CDR3 length: 14 amino acids. Trimming stripped 6 bases from V and 2 bases from J, with 11 bases between. The CDR3 reads CASRGPQTYNEQFF. The CDR3 region has the DNA TGTGCCAGCAGGGGACCCCAGACCTACAATGAGCAGTTCTTC.

The chain is built from TRBV6-5 and TRBJ2-4; 7 bases map to TRBD1. Trimming at V came to 6 bases and at J to 3 bases, leaving 5 bases not matched to a gene. Germline CDR1 and CDR2: MNHEY and SVGAGI. There are 14 residues in the CDR3. As DNA, the CDR3 is TGTGCCAGCAGCACCACAGGGGACAAAAACATTCAGTACTTC. It is translated as CASSTTGDKNIQYF.

CDR3 loop: CASSYTKGVLTEAFF. In nucleotides, the CDR3 is TGTGCCAGCAGTTACACGAAGGGGGTGTTAACTGAAGCTTTCTTT. The chain carries TRBV6-6 and TRBJ1-1, with D possibly matching TRBD1 (6 bases). CDR1 is MNHNY, CDR2 SVGAGI, per germline (reference sequence). CDR3 length equals 15 residues. Trimming cost V 2 bases and J 5 bases, with 15 bases left between them.

This clone was found many times. The chain links TRBV19 to TRBJ2-2; unclear D gene. Germline V lookup: CDR1 LNHDA, CDR2 SQIVND (reference sequence). The CDR3 consists of 13 residues. V dropped 7 bases and J dropped 0 bases, with 6 bases sitting between them. CDR3 amino acids: CASTNANTGELFF. DNA of the CDR3: TGTGCCAGTACGAACGCGAACACCGGGGAGCTGTTTTTT.

This clone appeared a single time. The rearrangement links TRBV10-2 to TRBJ2-7; 12 positions agree with TRBD2. The CDR3 extends over 16 amino acids. Germline assignment: CDR1 WSHSY and CDR2 SAAADI. Unmatched junction bases numbered 8, after V lost 3 bases and J lost 5 bases. In DNA, the CDR3 is TGCGCCAGCAGTGAAGGTTGGACTAGCGGGACCCACGAGCAGTACTTC. Encoded protein: CASSEGWTSGTHEQYF.

This clone appeared once. J is TRBJ2-5 and V is TRBV5-1, with D perhaps TRBD1 (5 bases). Trimming cost V 4 bases and J 4 bases, with 14 bases left between them. CDR1 is SGHRS and CDR2 is YFSETQ in the germline V gene. CDR3 length equals 14 residues. This chain's CDR3 is CASSIPGSGETQYF. As DNA, the CDR3 is TGCGCCAGCAGCATTCCAGGGTCGGGAGAGACCCAGTACTTC. The full variable domain, with the rest looked up from reference TRBV5-1 and TRBJ2-5, is KAGVTQTPRYLIKTRGQQVTLSCSPISGHRSVSWYQQTPGQGLQFLFEYFSETQRNKGNFPGRFSGRQFSNSRSEMNVSTLELGDSALYLCASSIPGSGETQYFGPGTRLLVL.

This rearrangement joins TRBV5-1 to TRBJ2-7, with D perhaps being TRBD1 or TRBD2 (7 bases each). The CDR3 contains 13 residues. Germline lookup yields CDR1 SGHRS and CDR2 YFSETQ. Trimming cost V 6 bases and J 2 bases, with 12 bases left between them. The CDR3 DNA sequence: TGCGCCAGCAATCAGGGGGGGACCTACGAGCAGTACTTC. Its protein is CASNQGGTYEQYF.

V gene TRBV19 combines with J gene TRBJ1-2; D uncertain. The V and J ends lost 6 bases and 0 bases respectively, with 11 bases between them. The CDR3 runs to 14 residues. From germline, CDR1 is LNHDA and CDR2 SQIVND (reference sequence). CDR3 nucleotides: TGTGCCAGTAGGAGGACCTCTTCTAACTATGGCTACACCTTC. Protein sequence: CASRRTSSNYGYTF. Using reference TRBV19 and TRBJ1-2 for the parts outside the CDR3, the full variable domain is DGGITQSPKYLFRKEGQNVTLSCEQNLNHDAMYWYRQDPGQGLRLIYYSQIVNDFQKGDIAEGYSVSREKKESFPLTVTSAQKNPTAFYLCASRRTSSNYGYTFGSGTRLTVV.